These 21 T cell receptor beta chains were all obtained from the same sample, sequenced in a study of tumor-infiltrating lymphocytes in primary liver carcinoma. It was unsorted whole blood that yielded blood RNA, and germline DNA was also extracted. The input was 450 to 500 ng total RNA; TCR beta cDNA was made from it with a constant-region primer. Sequencing libraries for TCR beta derived from three nested multiplex PCR rounds that used slightly modified ARM-PCR. Running about 11 cycles apiece, the first two PCR rounds relied on TRBV1-TRBV30 forward primers together with a C-beta reverse primer. TCRdb re-derived calls from the multiplex PCR reads in MiXCR, one entry per CDR3 protein. Among 250,000 to 400,000 distinct CDR3 sequences listed, approximately 60% were seen once. Sequencing input: peripheral blood. The origin of the receptors is a man aged 35-49 years with primary liver carcinoma and hepatitis B virus infection.

CDR3 sequence (DNA): TGCGCCAGCAGCTTGGACGGCCTGAGCTCTGGAAACACCATATATTTT. Protein: CASSLDGLSSGNTIYF. The chain is built from TRBV5-1 and TRBJ1-3; D not resolved. This CDR3 region has 16 residues. Germline values: CDR1 SGHRS, CDR2 YFSETQ. V was shortened by 0 bases and J by 0 bases, with 10 bases between the two germline ends.

Turning to this clonotype: Its ends do not fully match the called genes, so a read error is possible. The chain combines TRBV29-1 with TRBJ2-1; tentatively, D is TRBD2 (5 bases). From germline, CDR1 is SQVTM and CDR2 ANQGSEA. The CDR3 has 17 amino acids. This CDR3 reads CTVEDGGLFSSYNEQFF. DNA for the CDR3: TGCACCGTTGAAGACGGCGGACTGTTCAGCTCCTACAATGAGCAGTTCTTC.

V gene TRBV5-1 combines with J gene TRBJ2-1; no definite D call. CDR1 is SGHRS and CDR2 is YFSETQ in the germline V gene. The CDR3 is 16 residues long. Between the trimmed V and J ends, which lost 2 bases and 9 bases, there was a span of 21 bases. As DNA, the CDR3 is TGCGCCAGCAGCTTAAAAGGGATGGCGTCCTTCAGTGAGCAGTTCTTC. It encodes CASSLKGMASFSEQFF.

The table lists this clonotype with a few counts. J is TRBJ1-5 and V is TRBV6-6, with TRBD1 as a possible D gene (6 bases). The CDR3 covers 15 residues. Germline V gives CDR1 MNHNY, CDR2 SVGAGI (reference sequence). V dropped 4 bases and J dropped 0 bases, with 10 bases sitting between them. The CDR3 loop is CASSSGTPSNQPQHF. The DNA for the CDR3 is TGTGCCAGCAGTTCCGGGACACCTAGCAATCAGCCCCAGCATTTT.

V and J are TRBV11-1 and TRBJ2-5, with TRBD2 identical over 14 bases. Trimming at V came to 5 bases and at J to 7 bases, leaving 12 bases not matched to a gene. The CDR3 loop spans 17 amino acids. Germline CDR1 reads SGHAT; CDR2 reads FQDESV (reference sequence). The CDR3 DNA reads as TGTGCCAGCAGCCTTCAACCGGGACTAGCGGGAGAAGGGACCCAGTACTTC. Residues: CASSLQPGLAGEGTQYF.

With respect to this clonotype: The junction differs from germline at one of its ends, possibly a read error. The chain links TRBV5-1 to TRBJ2-5; TRBD2 matches 7 bases. The germline V gene has CDR1 SGHRS and CDR2 YFSETQ. CDR3 length: 15 residues. The CDR3 coding sequence is TGCGTCAGCAGCTTGGCTAGTGGGAGGGAAGAGACCCAGTACTTC. Amino acid sequence: CVSSLASGREETQYF. Filled out from reference TRBV5-1 and TRBJ2-5, the complete variable domain reads KAGVTQTPRYLIKTRGQQVTLSCSPISGHRSVSWYQQTPGQGLQFLFEYFSETQRNKGNFPGRFSGRQFSNSRSEMNVSTLELGDSALYLCVSSLASGREETQYFGPGTRLLVL.

This clonotype was seen once. A junction boundary mismatches the germline segment, possibly from a read error. J is TRBJ2-7 and V is TRBV11-2; TRBD1 aligns across 7 bases. The length of the CDR3 is 14 residues. CDR1 and CDR2 (germline): SGHAT, FQNNGV. The CDR3, as DNA: TGTGCCAGCAGCTTAACAGGGGAATCCTACGAGCACTACTTC. As protein: CASSLTGESYEHYF.

This clonotype has just one count. One base away lies a much larger clone, so this may be a sequencing read error. V usage is TRBV6-5 and J usage is TRBJ1-6; D is ambiguous. Trimming pared 4 bases from V and 4 bases from J, leaving 14 bases between. Germline CDR1 and CDR2: MNHEY and SVGAGI. This CDR3 has 16 residues. CDR3 bases: TGTGCCAGCAGTTTAGACGGTCAGAGGTATAATTCACCCCTCCACTTT. It is translated as CASSLDGQRYNSPLHF.

Concerning this clonotype itself: A read error may be the cause here, since a much bigger clone is one base away. CDR3 sequence: CASSPTLAGGTYNDQFF. As DNA, the CDR3 is TGCGCCAGCAGCCCAACTCTAGCGGGAGGAACCTACAATGACCAGTTCTTC. V and J are TRBV4-1 and TRBJ2-1, with 11 bases fitting TRBD2. There are 17 residues in the CDR3. Germline CDR1 reads MGHRA; CDR2 reads YSYEKL.

On this clonotype: Just one base apart from a much larger clone, this may be a read error. The chain joins TRBV4-3 to TRBJ1-3; perhaps TRBD1 as D (6 bases). Trimming pared 4 bases from V and 5 bases from J, leaving 18 bases between. The CDR3 consists of 16 residues. Germline values: CDR1 LGHNA, CDR2 YSLEER. The CDR3 region has the DNA TGCGCCAGCAGCCGAGATCTTCGGGACACTAGAAACACCATATATTTT. It encodes CASSRDLRDTRNTIYF.

Worth noting for this clonotype: One junction end disagrees with the germline gene, perhaps due to a read error. V usage is TRBV6-1 and J usage is TRBJ2-7; possibly TRBD2 for D (7 bases). The CDR3 spans 14 residues. Germline V gives CDR1 MNHNS, CDR2 SASEGT. CDR3 in amino acids: CASSEEGGVYEQCF. The CDR3 DNA is TGTGCCAGCAGTGAAGAGGGGGGGGTCTACGAGCAGTGCTTC.

Notes on this clonotype: This is likely a read error, given that the CDR3 carries no conserved phenylalanine or tryptophan at its end. The J gene is TRBJ2-7, the V gene TRBV6-2 or TRBV6-3; unclear D gene. Trimming cost V 6 bases and J 0 bases, with 15 bases left between them. Per the germline V gene, CDR1 is MNHEY and CDR2 is SVGEGT. This CDR3 region has 15 residues. DNA for the CDR3: TGTGCCAGCAGCCTCGGAGAGCTGCTCTCCTACGAGCAGTACTAC. It encodes CASSLGELLSYEQYY.

The chain is built from TRBV7-9 and TRBJ1-4; no clear D gene. V lost 5 bases, J lost 5 bases, and 12 bases lay in between. The CDR3 runs to 14 residues. The V gene's germline CDR1 is SEHNR and CDR2 FQNEAQ (reference sequence). The CDR3 sequence is CASSPAPSNEKLFF. CDR3 DNA sequence: TGTGCCAGCAGCCCGGCTCCTTCAAATGAAAAACTGTTTTTT.

This clonotype was recorded at least ten times. The chain carries TRBV6-1 and TRBJ2-3; TRBD1 might be the D (6 bases). Germline V gene data show CDR1 as MNHNS and CDR2 as SASEGT. The V end was cut by 2 bases, the J end by 4 bases, with 13 bases between. This CDR3 is built from 15 residues. CDR3 nucleotides: TGTGCCAGCAGTGAATCGGCGCCAGGGGCAGATACGCAGTATTTT. Protein: CASSESAPGADTQYF.

In its sample, this clonotype was seen many times. J is TRBJ2-5 and V is TRBV6-1; 8 bases align to TRBD2. V was clipped by 5 bases and J by 4 bases; unmatched bases: 6. The CDR3 contains 14 residues. CDR1 MNHNS and CDR2 SASEGT come from the germline V gene. For the CDR3, the DNA is TGTGCCAGCAGTTCGGGAGGGGGGGGAGAGACCCAGTACTTC. Its protein is CASSSGGGGETQYF.

This clonotype was found a few times. The chain recombines TRBV28 with TRBJ2-7; a possible D gene is TRBD2 (6 bases). V lost 4 bases and J 3 bases, leaving 16 bases between the germline ends. Germline assignment: CDR1 MDHEN and CDR2 SYDVKM. The CDR3 is 15 amino acids. CDR3 sequence: CASSSASGLGYEQYF. As DNA, the CDR3 is TGTGCCAGCAGTTCCGCTTCGGGACTTGGCTACGAGCAGTACTTC. Combining the CDR3 with reference TRBV28 and TRBJ2-7 gives the whole variable domain DVKVTQSSRYLVKRTGEKVFLECVQDMDHENMFWYRQDPGLGLRLIYFSYDVKMKEKGDIPEGYSVSREKKERFSLILESASTNQTSMYLCASSSASGLGYEQYFGPGTRLTVT.

Details on this clonotype: With a much larger clone just one base away, this may be a read error. The chain joins TRBV6-6 to TRBJ2-3, with 10 positions matching TRBD1. Germline values: CDR1 MNHNY, CDR2 SVGAGI (reference sequence). The CDR3 covers 15 residues. The CDR3 reads CASINRDRGTDTHYF. CDR3 bases: TGTGCCAGCATTAACCGGGACAGGGGCACAGATACGCACTATTTT.

This clonotype was seen once. The gene calls are TRBV29-1 and TRBJ2-5, with D maybe TRBD1 (5 bases). CDR1 and CDR2 (germline): SQVTM, ANQGSEA. This CDR3 has 12 amino acids. The CDR3 spells CAGEGATETHYF. The DNA for the CDR3 is TGCGCCGGAGAAGGGGCGACGGAGACTCACTACTTC.

To note about this clonotype: At one of its ends the junction is not consistent with the germline gene, which may arise from a read error. The V and J genes are TRBV2 and TRBJ2-1, with D possibly TRBD2 on 5 matching bases. The V gene's germline CDR1 is SNHLY and CDR2 FYNNEI. The CDR3 loop spans 15 amino acids. The CDR3: CANSELAGAYNEQFF. Written as DNA, the CDR3 is TGTGCCAACAGTGAATTGGCGGGCGCCTACAATGAGCAGTTCTTC.

Note on this clonotype: With a much larger clone just one base away, this may be a read error. The chain couples TRBV6-1 to TRBJ1-2, with 10 nucleotides matching TRBD1. Germline CDR1 is MNHNS and CDR2 is SASEGT. CDR3 length: 15 amino acids. CDR3 sequence reads: CANSEGQGGYYGYTF. The DNA of the CDR3 is TGTGCCAACAGTGAAGGACAGGGGGGTTACTATGGCTACACCTTC.

As for this clonotype: The conserved closing phenylalanine or tryptophan is absent in this CDR3, likely reflecting a read error. The V call is TRBV28, the J call TRBJ2-5; 9 positions match TRBD1. After removal of 6 bases from V and 2 bases from J, the junction contained 10 bases not matched to a gene. Germline V gene sequence: CDR1 MDHEN, CDR2 SYDVKM. The CDR3 totals 16 residues. The CDR3 reads CASRPAGTGYQETQYL. The CDR3 DNA sequence: TGTGCCAGCAGACCAGCCGGGACAGGGTATCAAGAGACCCAGTACCTC.